Listed below are T cell receptor beta chains from one sample, sequenced in a study of cytomegalovirus exposure and HLA in healthy donors. Profiled with immunoSEQ multiplex PCR; TCRdb holds only in-frame clones, not every one. The sample lists 130,000 to 150,000 clones, about 90% occurring once. Sequenced input: PBMCs. All receptors derive from a woman aged 18-35 years in good health and CMV-seropositive. Each CDR3 is given with its conserved first and last residue. A D gene is named only where the DNA matches it firmly. The size entry is marked missing in some rows and otherwise reads once, few, many or a size class.

J: TRBJ1-5
V: TRBV30
size: few
D: NA
DNA: TGTGCCTGGAGTTCCGGACAAGCAGGCCAGCCCCAGCATTTT
CDR3: CAWSSGQAGQPQHF

J: TRBJ2-7
V: TRBV9
size: NA
D: TRBD2
DNA: TGTGCCAGCAGTCGGGGGGGCTACGAGCAGTACTTC
CDR3: CASSRGGYEQYF

J: TRBJ1-6
V: TRBV11-2
size: NA
D: NA
DNA: TGTGCCAGCAGCTTACTAGCGAATTCACCCCTCCACTTT
CDR3: CASSLLANSPLHF

J: TRBJ1-1
V: TRBV18
size: NA
D: NA
DNA: TGTGCCAGCTCACCACCCAGGGTAAAAGCTTTCTTT
CDR3: CASSPPRVKAFF

J: TRBJ1-3
V: TRBV4-1
size: NA
D: NA
DNA: TGCGCCAGCAGCTTTTATGAAGCCGAAGGAAACACCATATATTTT
CDR3: CASSFYEAEGNTIYF

J: TRBJ2-7
V: TRBV6-5
size: NA
D: NA
DNA: TGTGCCAGCAGTACCCCGGGAACCCCGGGAGAGCAGTACTTC
CDR3: CASSTPGTPGEQYF

J: TRBJ1-2
V: TRBV7-2
size: NA
D: NA
DNA: TGTGCCAGCAGCGCTGGAGGGTACTATGGCTACACCTTC
CDR3: CASSAGGYYGYTF

J: TRBJ2-3
V: TRBV27
size: NA
D: NA
DNA: TGTGCCAGCAGTTTTGGCAGGGCGTCAGATACGCAGTATTTT
CDR3: CASSFGRASDTQYF

J: TRBJ2-5
V: TRBV7-2
size: NA
D: NA
DNA: TGTGCCAGCAGCTGGGCCCGTCAAGAGACCCAGTACTTC
CDR3: CASSWARQETQYF

J: TRBJ2-3
V: TRBV7-2
size: NA
D: NA
DNA: TGTGCCAGCAGCGAGTCTAGTTATACGCAGTATTTT
CDR3: CASSESSYTQYF

J: TRBJ1-2
V: TRBV27
size: NA
D: TRBD1
DNA: TGTGCCAGCAGTTTTTTAGGGGGCGAGGACTATGGCTACACCTTC
CDR3: CASSFLGGEDYGYTF

J: TRBJ1-6
V: TRBV15
size: NA
D: NA
DNA: TGTGCCACCAGCAGAGAATATGGCCGCCAGTATTCACCCCTCCACTTT
CDR3: CATSREYGRQYSPLHF

J: TRBJ2-7
V: TRBV28
size: NA
D: TRBD2
DNA: TGTGCCAGCAGGGACACTAGCGGGGGGTCCTACGAGCAGTACTTC
CDR3: CASRDTSGGSYEQYF

J: TRBJ2-2
V: TRBV5-6
size: NA
D: TRBD1
DNA: TGTGCCAGCAGCTTCGGGACAGGGACACGCGGGGAGCTGTTTTTT
CDR3: CASSFGTGTRGELFF

J: TRBJ2-7
V: TRBV5-1
size: few
D: NA
DNA: TGCGCCAGCAGCTTGGTGGGGCGGGAGCAGTACTTC
CDR3: CASSLVGREQYF

J: TRBJ1-6
V: TRBV5-1
size: NA
D: TRBD1
DNA: TGCGCCAGCAGCCGCCTACTCCAGGGGGCTAATAATTCACCCCTCCACTTT
CDR3: CASSRLLQGANNSPLHF

J: TRBJ1-5
V: TRBV29-1
size: NA
D: NA
DNA: TGCAGCGTTGTCGGTGCAAATCAGCCCCAGCATTTT
CDR3: CSVVGANQPQHF

J: TRBJ2-7
V: TRBV6-4
size: once
D: TRBD2
DNA: TGTGCCAGCAGCCCCATGGCTAGCGGGATCGGCGAGCAGTACTTC
CDR3: CASSPMASGIGEQYF

J: TRBJ1-2
V: TRBV30
size: NA
D: NA
DNA: TGTGCCTGGAGTGTCCTGCCTCGGGGCTACACCTTC
CDR3: CAWSVLPRGYTF

J: TRBJ1-1
V: TRBV18
size: NA
D: NA
DNA: TGTGCCAGCTCACCCCAGGGACAGAACACTGAAGCTTTCTTT
CDR3: CASSPQGQNTEAFF

J: TRBJ1-6
V: TRBV28
size: once
D: TRBD1
DNA: TGTGCCAGCAGTTACCCGACAGGGGGTAATTCACCCCTCCACTTT
CDR3: CASSYPTGGNSPLHF

J: TRBJ2-5
V: TRBV2
size: NA
D: TRBD2
DNA: TGTGCCGGGAGTAGCGGGGTAGAGACCCAGTACTTC
CDR3: CAGSSGVETQYF

J: TRBJ2-2
V: TRBV2
size: NA
D: NA
DNA: TGTGCCAGCAGTGTAGGAGGGTTGTTCTCCGGGGAGCTGTTTTTT
CDR3: CASSVGGLFSGELFF

J: TRBJ2-1
V: TRBV29-1
size: NA
D: TRBD1
DNA: TGCAGCGTGAGGACAGGTGGGGATGAGCAGTTCTTC
CDR3: CSVRTGGDEQFF